Listed below are T cell receptor beta chains from one sample, sequenced in a study of CD8 T cells in ankylosing spondylitis. A single record per CDR3 protein comes from TCRdb applying MiXCR to the 5' RACE reads. The sample contains 500,000 to 550,000 distinct CDR3 sequences, over 9.5% of which appear only once. The source material was blood, either unsorted or a sorted T cell fraction (not recorded which). These receptors came from a male donor with ankylosing spondylitis. Each CDR3 is given with its conserved first and last residue. Each record gives: V gene, clone size, D gene, J gene, CDR3 DNA, CDR3 protein. A D gene is named only where the DNA matches it firmly. A clone size is listed for some rows: how often the clone was seen (once, few, many), or a class if it is expanded.

V: TRBV20-1
size: .
D: TRBD1
J: TRBJ2-5
DNA: TGCAGTGCTAGAGAGGACAGGGTAGAGACCCAGTACTTC
CDR3: CSAREDRVETQYF

V: TRBV24-1
size: .
D: .
J: TRBJ1-5
DNA: TGTGCCACCAGTGATCCCCCCCGAGATGTGGCCCAGCATTTT
CDR3: CATSDPPRDVAQHF

V: TRBV7-9
size: .
D: .
J: TRBJ1-1
DNA: TGTGCCAGCAGCAATAGAGGGGGTTCGTTCACTGAAGCTTTCTTT
CDR3: CASSNRGGSFTEAFF

V: TRBV15
size: many
D: .
J: TRBJ2-1
DNA: TGTGCCACCAGCAGAGAGGGGGACTTCTACAATGAGCAGTTCTTC
CDR3: CATSREGDFYNEQFF

V: TRBV21-1
size: few
D: .
J: TRBJ2-4
DNA: TGTGCCAGCAGAACGGCGGGGGCCGGGGCCAAAAACATTCAGTACTTC
CDR3: CASRTAGAGAKNIQYF

V: TRBV20-1
size: few
D: TRBD2
J: TRBJ2-5
DNA: TGCAGTGCTAGAGGTCCTAGCGGGAGTCTATCCCCAGAGACCCAGTACTTC
CDR3: CSARGPSGSLSPETQYF

V: TRBV20-1
size: few
D: .
J: TRBJ2-3
DNA: TGCAGTGCCGGTCAAGGGGGCACAGATACGCAGTATTTT
CDR3: CSAGQGGTDTQYF

V: TRBV7-2
size: few
D: .
J: TRBJ2-1
DNA: TGTGCCAGCAGCTTAGCGCCAGGGGCGCCCCCCGATGAGCAGTTCTTC
CDR3: CASSLAPGAPPDEQFF

V: TRBV27
size: .
D: .
J: TRBJ1-1
DNA: TGTGCCAGCAGTCAGCGGGCTAACACTGAAGCTTTCTTT
CDR3: CASSQRANTEAFF

V: TRBV5-1
size: .
D: .
J: TRBJ2-5
DNA: TGCGCCAGCAGCCCAGATCCTGCGGGGCAAGAGACCCAGTACTTC
CDR3: CASSPDPAGQETQYF

V: TRBV10-3
size: few
D: .
J: TRBJ1-5
DNA: TGTGCCATCAGTGAATCCGAGCTTAGCAATCAGCCCCAGCATTTT
CDR3: CAISESELSNQPQHF

V: TRBV30
size: .
D: .
J: TRBJ2-2
DNA: TGTGCCTGGAGTGCAAACTACAACACCGGGGAGCTGTTTTTT
CDR3: CAWSANYNTGELFF

V: TRBV4-2
size: many
D: .
J: TRBJ2-2
DNA: TGTGCCAGCAGCCAGGAGGCAGGAAACACCGGGGAGCTGTTTTTT
CDR3: CASSQEAGNTGELFF

V: TRBV25-1
size: few
D: .
J: TRBJ2-7
DNA: TGTGCCAGCAGTGACCCGACGGTGGGGCAGTACTTC
CDR3: CASSDPTVGQYF

V: TRBV6-2/TRBV6-3
size: .
D: TRBD1
J: TRBJ1-5
DNA: TGTGCCAGCAGTCGGACAGGGGGCCTTAATTTGATCTTTGAGCCCCAGCATTTT
CDR3: CASSRTGGLNLIFEPQHF

V: TRBV4-1
size: .
D: TRBD2
J: TRBJ2-3
DNA: TGCGCCAGCAGCCCGCAGTACACTAGCGGGAGTTCTACAGATACGCAGTATTTT
CDR3: CASSPQYTSGSSTDTQYF

V: TRBV20-1
size: .
D: TRBD1
J: TRBJ2-1
DNA: TGCAGTGCTGGAGCCGGGACAGGGTACTACAATGAGCAGTTCTTC
CDR3: CSAGAGTGYYNEQFF

V: TRBV29-1
size: few
D: .
J: TRBJ1-2
DNA: TGCAGCGCCCGGGGAGGGGGTGATAACTATGGCTACACCTTC
CDR3: CSARGGGDNYGYTF

V: TRBV6-4
size: .
D: .
J: TRBJ1-1
DNA: TGTGCCAGCAGTCAGGAGGAGGGGAACACTGAAGCTTTCTTT
CDR3: CASSQEEGNTEAFF

V: TRBV5-6
size: few
D: .
J: TRBJ2-1
DNA: TGTGCCAGCAGCACGGACACCTACAATGAGCAGTTCTTC
CDR3: CASSTDTYNEQFF

V: TRBV20-1
size: few
D: TRBD1
J: TRBJ2-1
DNA: TGCAGTGCTGGCATTACAGGGGGCTCGGAGTTCTTC
CDR3: CSAGITGGSEFF

V: TRBV27
size: .
D: TRBD1
J: TRBJ2-7
DNA: TGTGCCAGCAGGCCCAGACAGGGGGCTTACTCCTACGAGCAGTACTTC
CDR3: CASRPRQGAYSYEQYF

V: TRBV24-1
size: .
D: TRBD1
J: TRBJ2-5
DNA: TGTGCCACCAGTGATTTGGGACAGGGGCGCCAAGAGACCCAGTACTTC
CDR3: CATSDLGQGRQETQYF

V: TRBV15
size: few
D: .
J: TRBJ1-5
DNA: TGTGCCACCAGCAGACTTAACGGGTGGGGCAATCAGCCCCAGCATTTT
CDR3: CATSRLNGWGNQPQHF

V: TRBV10-2
size: many
D: TRBD1
J: TRBJ2-1
DNA: TGCGCCACGAAGGACAGGGAGTTGAAGAGCTCCTACAATGAGCAGTTCTTC
CDR3: CATKDRELKSSYNEQFF

V: TRBV11-2
size: .
D: .
J: TRBJ2-5
DNA: TGTGCCAGCAGCTTAGATCGGTTCCAAGAGACCCAGTACTTC
CDR3: CASSLDRFQETQYF

V: TRBV24-1
size: few
D: .
J: TRBJ2-1
DNA: TGTGCCACCAGTTTGGGGGTCGCAATTTCTAGTGAGCAGTTCTTC
CDR3: CATSLGVAISSEQFF

V: TRBV20-1
size: .
D: .
J: TRBJ2-7
DNA: TGCAGTGCTAGAGGGACTGGGGGCAGAAGCGCCGAGCAGTACTTC
CDR3: CSARGTGGRSAEQYF

V: TRBV6-1
size: .
D: .
J: TRBJ1-2
DNA: TGTGCCAGCAGTGAATCATCAACTAACTATGGCTACACCTTC
CDR3: CASSESSTNYGYTF

V: TRBV19
size: once
D: TRBD1
J: TRBJ1-4
DNA: TGTGCCAGTAGTACGATTCCGGGACAGGGGCGTGAAAAACTGTTTTTT
CDR3: CASSTIPGQGREKLFF

V: TRBV10-3
size: many
D: .
J: TRBJ2-1
DNA: TGTGCCATCAGTGAGTCGGCAGAGTACAATGAGCAGTTCTTC
CDR3: CAISESAEYNEQFF

V: TRBV7-9
size: few
D: .
J: TRBJ2-7
DNA: TGTGCCAGCAGCTTAGCGGTGGGGCTATCCTACGAGCAGTACTTC
CDR3: CASSLAVGLSYEQYF

V: TRBV3-1
size: .
D: TRBD2
J: TRBJ2-1
DNA: TGTGCCAGCAGCCTTTGGGGGACTAGCGCAGAGGATGAGCAGTTCTTC
CDR3: CASSLWGTSAEDEQFF

V: TRBV20-1
size: .
D: TRBD2
J: TRBJ2-7
DNA: TGCAGTGTCCCGGCTAGCGGGAGGGATAGTGGCGAGCAGTACTTC
CDR3: CSVPASGRDSGEQYF

V: TRBV20-1
size: .
D: .
J: TRBJ1-2
DNA: TGCAGTGTACCCGAGACGTATGGCTACACCTTC
CDR3: CSVPETYGYTF

V: TRBV12-3/TRBV12-4
size: many
D: TRBD2
J: TRBJ2-1
DNA: TGTGCCAGCAGTTTGGTGGAGGGAGGGTACAATGAGCAGTTCTTC
CDR3: CASSLVEGGYNEQFF

V: TRBV2
size: few
D: TRBD1
J: TRBJ2-3
DNA: TGTGCCAGCATCAAGGGGGCGTCTAGCACAGATACGCAGTATTTT
CDR3: CASIKGASSTDTQYF

V: TRBV30
size: few
D: TRBD1
J: TRBJ2-6
DNA: TGTGCCTGGAGCCTACAGGGGCCTGCGCTAGACGTCCTGACTTTC
CDR3: CAWSLQGPALDVLTF

V: TRBV5-5
size: .
D: .
J: TRBJ1-4
DNA: TGTGCCAGCAGCTTAGCGGGAGGCGATCGTGAAAAACTGTTTTTT
CDR3: CASSLAGGDREKLFF

V: TRBV7-9
size: many
D: .
J: TRBJ1-1
DNA: TGTGCCAGCAGCTTTTCCCTCGGGGGTAACACTGAAGCTTTCTTT
CDR3: CASSFSLGGNTEAFF

V: TRBV20-1
size: few
D: TRBD1
J: TRBJ1-4
DNA: TGCAGTGCCCTACCGGGACAGGGGCAGGAAAAACTGTTTTTT
CDR3: CSALPGQGQEKLFF